Listed here are 17 T cell receptor beta chains from one sample, sequenced in a study of identical twins. Via MiXCR, TCRdb re-called the 5' RACE reads, giving one row per CDR3 protein. This sample has about 730,000 distinct CDR3 sequences, with around 21% found just once. The sample also formed part of further work on T cells expressing NK-cell markers.

Sample: PBMCs. The source is a woman aged 18-30 years in good health.

This clonotype has just a few counts. The V gene is TRBV29-1, the J gene TRBJ2-1; D is undetermined. The CDR3 contains 13 residues. From germline, CDR1 is SQVTM and CDR2 ANQGSEA. The V end was cut by 4 bases, the J end by 5 bases, with 12 bases between. CDR3 sequence reads: CSVGTLWNNEQFF. The CDR3 nucleotides are TGCAGCGTTGGAACACTTTGGAACAATGAGCAGTTCTTC.

This clonotype was seen a handful of times. V is TRBV20-1 and J is TRBJ1-1; the match to TRBD1 covers 9 bases. V shed 3 bases and J 8 bases; nucleotides not matched to a gene: 7. Germline V CDR1 and CDR2: DFQATT, SNEGSKA (reference sequence). This CDR3 region has 13 residues. The CDR3 is CSARGDRAVEAFF. Written as DNA, the CDR3 is TGCAGTGCTAGGGGGGACAGGGCGGTAGAAGCTTTCTTT.

This chain connects TRBV12-3 or TRBV12-4 to TRBJ2-5; D may be TRBD2 (6 bases). The CDR3 contains 15 residues. V dropped 5 bases and J dropped 2 bases, with 15 bases sitting between them. This chain's CDR3 is CASSPESSAQETQYF. In DNA form, the CDR3 reads TGTGCCAGCAGTCCGGAGTCTAGCGCTCAAGAGACCCAGTACTTC.

The sample holds one count of this clonotype. The rearrangement uses TRBV7-2 and TRBJ2-5; TRBD2 matches 9 bases. V was pared by 3 bases and J by 5 bases, with 13 bases of the junction left unmatched. The CDR3 runs 17 residues. Per germline, CDR1 SGHTA and CDR2 FQGNSA. Written as DNA, the CDR3 is TGTGCCAGCAGCTTTAGCGGGGGCGCGGCGGGGTCGGAGACCCAGTACTTC. Residues: CASSFSGGAAGSETQYF.

This rearrangement joins TRBV10-3 to TRBJ2-7; D is perhaps TRBD1 or TRBD2 (6 bases each). CDR1 is ENHRY and CDR2 is SYGVKD in the germline V gene. CDR3 length: 14 amino acids. The V gene lost 2 bases and the J gene lost 7 bases, with 15 bases spanning the gap. As DNA, the CDR3 is TGTGCCATCAGTGAGCCCGATCGGGGGCTTGAGCAGTACTTC. Its translation is CAISEPDRGLEQYF.

The chain employs TRBV9 and TRBJ2-2; D call uncertain. CDR1 is SGDLS, CDR2 YYNGEE, per germline. Trimming cost V 1 base and J 1 base, with 8 bases left between them. This CDR3 region has 15 residues. As DNA, the CDR3 is TGTGCCAGCAGCGTATTGTTGCAGAACACCGGGGAGCTGTTTTTT. This encodes CASSVLLQNTGELFF.

This sequence joins TRBV15 and TRBJ1-6; D is perhaps TRBD1 (5 bases). Trimming shortened V by 9 bases and J by 7 bases, and 10 bases separated the two germline ends. Germline loops: CDR1 LNHNV, CDR2 YYDKDF (reference sequence). There are 12 residues in the CDR3. This CDR3 reads CATGRGNSPLHF. The DNA for the CDR3 is TGTGCCACTGGACGGGGGAATTCACCCCTCCACTTT.

This chain joins TRBV10-2 and TRBJ2-7; the D is unclear. Germline CDR1 WSHSY, CDR2 SAAADI. Between the trimmed V and J ends, which lost 0 bases and 5 bases, there was a span of 5 bases. The length of the CDR3 is 12 residues. CDR3: CASSESYHEQYF. DNA of the CDR3: TGCGCCAGCAGTGAGTCCTATCACGAGCAGTACTTC.

This clonotype was picked up a small number of times. This sequence joins TRBV6-1 and TRBJ2-7; possibly TRBD2 for D (5 bases). This CDR3 contains 14 residues. CDR1 MNHNS and CDR2 SASEGT come from the germline V gene. V lost 6 bases and J lost 5, with 17 bases in between. The CDR3 protein is CASRRTGVLDEQYF. The CDR3 nucleotides read TGTGCCAGCAGGAGGACTGGTGTGTTGGACGAGCAGTACTTC.

This chain joins TRBV9 and TRBJ2-5, with D maybe TRBD2 (6 bases). CDR1 SGDLS and CDR2 YYNGEE come from the germline V gene. This CDR3 has 12 amino acids. V gave up 3 bases and J gave up 7 bases, with 10 bases separating them. The CDR3 is CASSADGGTQYF. The CDR3 DNA follows: TGTGCCAGCAGCGCCGACGGGGGGACCCAGTACTTC. Variable domain in full (rest from reference TRBV9 and TRBJ2-5): DSGVTQTPKHLITATGQRVTLRCSPRSGDLSVYWYQQSLDQGLQFLIQYYNGEERAKGNILERFSAQQFPDLHSELNLSSLELGDSALYFCASSADGGTQYFGPGTRLLVL.

The V and J genes are TRBV12-3 or TRBV12-4 and TRBJ2-7; D is possibly TRBD1 (6 bases). CDR3 size: 16 residues. V lost 6 bases to trimming and J lost 0 bases, with 18 bases between them. The CDR3 here is CASSPLPGQSSYEQYF. The DNA for the CDR3 is TGTGCCAGCAGCCCCCTCCCCGGACAGAGCTCCTACGAGCAGTACTTC.

The chain carries TRBV6-1 and TRBJ2-7; 7 bases fit TRBD1. The ends lost 6 bases at V and 0 bases at J; junction bases unmatched: 8. Germline CDR1 and CDR2: MNHNS and SASEGT. This CDR3 has 15 residues. In DNA, the CDR3 is TGTGCCAGCAGACCCTACAGGGGCCCCTCCTACGAGCAGTACTTC. Translating it yields CASRPYRGPSYEQYF.

A few counts support this clonotype. The CDR3 DNA follows: TGCAGGCGACATTCTCGCACCGGGGAGCTGTTTTTT. It codes for CRRHSRTGELFF. The J gene is TRBJ2-2, the V gene TRBV20-1; D not certain. This CDR3 region has 12 residues. Germline assignment: CDR1 DFQATT and CDR2 SNEGSKA (reference sequence).

This clonotype was seen at least ten times. The chain uses TRBV6-1 and TRBJ1-1, with TRBD1 identical over 7 bases. The ends lost 6 bases at V and 1 base at J; junction bases unmatched: 2. Germline lookup yields CDR1 MNHNS and CDR2 SASEGT. The CDR3 runs 13 residues. DNA for the CDR3: TGTGCCAGCAGGAGGACAGGGAACACTGAAGCTTTCTTT. It is translated as CASRRTGNTEAFF.

As regards this clonotype: Being one base from a much bigger clone, this may be a read error. V gene TRBV29-1 combines with J gene TRBJ2-7, with 7 bases lining up with TRBD1. CDR1 and CDR2 (germline): SQVTM, ANQGSEA. The CDR3 has 14 residues. The CDR3 region is CSAVPPDRTYEQNF. The CDR3 DNA sequence: TGCAGCGCTGTCCCCCCGGACAGGACCTACGAGCAGAACTTC.

The V and J genes are TRBV5-6 and TRBJ1-6, with a tentative D call TRBD1 (5 bases). With 3 bases removed from V and 9 bases from J, the gap between germline ends came to 13 bases. Germline CDR1 reads SGHDT; CDR2 reads YYEEEE. The CDR3 runs to 14 residues. This CDR3 is CASSYRQRGSPLHF. The DNA of the CDR3 is TGTGCCAGCAGCTACCGACAGAGGGGTTCACCCCTCCACTTT. Drawing the rest from reference TRBV5-6 and TRBJ1-6, the complete variable domain is DAGVTQSPTHLIKTRGQQVTLRCSPKSGHDTVSWYQQALGQGPQFIFQYYEEEERQRGNFPDRFSGHQFPNYSSELNVNALLLGDSALYLCASSYRQRGSPLHFGNGTRLTVT.

The table lists this clonotype with a count of one. The chain couples TRBV6-5 to TRBJ2-5; weak D call: TRBD2 (6 bases). Germline V lookup: CDR1 MNHEY, CDR2 SVGAGI. The CDR3 contains 16 residues. The ends were cut back, 0 bases at V and 1 base at J, with 12 bases in the middle. The CDR3, as DNA: TGTGCCAGCAGTTACTCGGGGCTGGAGGGCCAAGAGACCCAGTACTTC. Translating gives CASSYSGLEGQETQYF.